This TCR beta chain was identified in a study of tumor-infiltrating lymphocytes in localized non-small cell lung cancer. Study at large: Some samples were collected after neoadjuvant chemotherapy; smokers, never-smokers and several histologies were included.

The CDR3 spans 13 residues. Per the germline V gene, CDR1 is MNHNS and CDR2 is SASEGT. Trimming pared 7 bases from V and 11 bases from J, leaving 18 bases between. Generated by immunoSEQ multiplex PCR, the TCRdb table keeps only in-frame clones and is missing some. The data contain about 24,000 clones, roughly three fifths of them singletons. Source material: lung tumor tissue. The receptor comes from a human donor with non-small cell lung cancer. This chain uses TRBV6-1 with TRBJ2-1; possible D gene TRBD2, 6 bases. The CDR3 nucleotides read TGTGCCAGCACCTCCCCGGCGGGACGGAAGCAGTTCTTC. It specifies CASTSPAGRKQFF.